The rows below give T cell receptor beta chains drawn from one sample of a study of cytomegalovirus exposure and HLA in healthy donors. Data came from immunoSEQ multiplex PCR; TCRdb stores just in-frame clones and leaves some out. The sample lists 150,000 or so clones; around 84% were seen once. The sequenced sample consisted of PBMCs. The receptor source for this set is a human donor in good health. Both conserved end residues are part of each CDR3. A D gene is named only where the DNA matches it firmly. Clone size is shown for a subset of rows, as once, few, many or a class of expanded clone.

TRBJ1-5,TRBV7-6,.,few,TGTGCCAGCAGCCTCAAAGCAGGGTTCGATCAGCCCCAGCATTTT,CASSLKAGFDQPQHF
TRBJ1-4,TRBV15,TRBD1,.,TGTGCCACCAGCAGAGATGGGGACAGGGGGCGGACTAATGAAAAACTGTTTTTT,CATSRDGDRGRTNEKLFF
TRBJ1-2,TRBV9,TRBD1,.,TGTGCCAGCAGCGTTAACAGGGGAAACTATGGCTACACCTTC,CASSVNRGNYGYTF
TRBJ2-1,TRBV11-2,TRBD2,.,TGTGCCAGCAGCCAAACTAGCGGGAGGTACAATGAGCAGTTCTTC,CASSQTSGRYNEQFF
TRBJ2-7,TRBV28,.,.,TGTGCCAGCAGGTTATCGACTGATACTTCCTACGAGCAGTACTTC,CASRLSTDTSYEQYF
TRBJ1-5,TRBV6-1,.,.,TGTGCCAGCAGTGAAAACCCCGACAGGCCTAGCAATCAGCCCCAGCATTTT,CASSENPDRPSNQPQHF
TRBJ1-2,TRBV7-2,TRBD1,.,TGTGCCAGCAGCCCGGGACAGGGATCGTTTGGCTACACCTTC,CASSPGQGSFGYTF
TRBJ2-1,TRBV6-5,.,.,TGTGCCAGCAGTACTACCCGGGTGGAGCATCAGTTCTTC,CASSTTRVEHQFF
TRBJ2-1,TRBV10-1,TRBD2,once,TGCGCCAGCAGTGTCTCCAAAGGGAGGGACAATGAGCAGTTCTTC,CASSVSKGRDNEQFF
TRBJ2-7,TRBV6-5,.,once,TGTGCCAGCAGACGACCGGACAGCTTCGAGCAGTACTTC,CASRRPDSFEQYF
TRBJ2-1,TRBV18,TRBD2,.,TGTGCCAGCTCACCACCGGGGTTTCTAGCGGGAGATAATGAGCAGTTCTTC,CASSPPGFLAGDNEQFF
TRBJ2-1,TRBV29-1,TRBD2,.,TGCAGCGTTGGGACCCGGGAGGGGGGGGCCGGTGAGCAGTTCTTC,CSVGTREGGAGEQFF
TRBJ1-3,TRBV2,.,.,TGTGCCAGCAGTGGCCCGTACAGGGTGGACTCTGGAAACACCATATATTTT,CASSGPYRVDSGNTIYF
TRBJ2-3,TRBV12-5,TRBD2,.,TGTGCTAGTGGTTTGACCCAGACTAGCGGGGTTACGCAGTATTTT,CASGLTQTSGVTQYF
TRBJ1-1,TRBV6-5,.,.,TGTGCCAGCAGTGCAACAGGGAGGGGCACTGAAGCTTTCTTT,CASSATGRGTEAFF
TRBJ2-7,TRBV5-1,.,.,TGCGCCAGCAGCCCGGGTGGGACTGCAGGCTACGAGCAGTACTTC,CASSPGGTAGYEQYF
TRBJ1-1,TRBV19,.,.,TGTGCCAGTTCGGACGGGAGGGCTCACACTGAAGCTTTCTTT,CASSDGRAHTEAFF
TRBJ1-1,TRBV7-2,.,.,TGTGCCAGCAGCTTAGATACCCCAGGGTTAGGCGAAGCTTTCTTT,CASSLDTPGLGEAFF
TRBJ1-5,TRBV28,.,.,TGTGCCAGCAATCGGAGAATCGGGGGTCAGCCCCAGCATTTT,CASNRRIGGQPQHF
TRBJ1-4,TRBV15,TRBD1,.,TGTGCCACCAGCAGAGCGGGGGGACAGGGCGAAAAACTGTTTTTT,CATSRAGGQGEKLFF
TRBJ2-1,TRBV10-2,.,.,TGCGCCAGCAGTGTAGGGCCAGGGTTCAAGGATGAGCAGTTCTTC,CASSVGPGFKDEQFF
TRBJ1-1,TRBV5-1,.,.,TGCGCCAGCAGCCGTGAGTTGGTCACTGAAGCTTTCTTT,CASSRELVTEAFF
TRBJ2-7,TRBV28,.,.,TGTGCCAGCAGCCCCCCGGGGGGCGCGAAAGAGCAGTACTTC,CASSPPGGAKEQYF
TRBJ2-7,TRBV27,TRBD2,.,TGTGCCAGCAGCCCCCGGGACTATCCTCGGGAGCAGTACTTC,CASSPRDYPREQYF
TRBJ2-2,TRBV27,TRBD2,.,TGTGCCAGCAGTTCGACTAGCTCTCACGGGGAGCTGTTTTTT,CASSSTSSHGELFF
TRBJ1-1,TRBV25-1,.,.,TGTGCCAGCAGTGAATTGGGAGGGGAAGCTTTCTTT,CASSELGGEAFF
TRBJ2-7,TRBV20-1,.,.,TGCAGTGCTGGGAGGTACGAGCAGTACTTC,CSAGRYEQYF
TRBJ1-4,TRBV9,TRBD1,.,TGTGCCAGCAGCCCTCGGACAGGGGGTGGTGTTGGTGAAAAACTGTTTTTT,CASSPRTGGGVGEKLFF
TRBJ2-1,TRBV27,.,.,TGTGCCAGCAGTTTAACAGCCTCCTACAATGAGCAGTTCTTC,CASSLTASYNEQFF
TRBJ1-2,TRBV2,TRBD1,.,TGTGCCAGCAGTACAGGGGGCGGCTACACCTTC,CASSTGGGYTF
TRBJ1-6,TRBV21-1,.,.,TGTGCCAGCTTGAAAGGGGTTTATTCACCCCTCCACTTT,CASLKGVYSPLHF
TRBJ2-7,TRBV7-6,.,.,TGTGCCAGCAGCCACCAGGGGCGCTCCTACGAGCAGTACTTC,CASSHQGRSYEQYF
TRBJ1-6,TRBV6-1,TRBD1,.,TGTGCCAGCAGGCCCGGGACAGCTAATTCACCCCTCCACTTT,CASRPGTANSPLHF
TRBJ2-7,TRBV5-8,.,.,TGTGCCAGCAGCCACCTTAGCGGATCCTACGAGCAGTACTTC,CASSHLSGSYEQYF
TRBJ2-7,TRBV7-3,TRBD2,.,TGTGCCAGCAGCTTCACTAGCGTGCCGGGCTCCTACGAGCAGTACTTC,CASSFTSVPGSYEQYF
TRBJ1-4,TRBV11-1,.,.,TGTGCCAGCAGCTTATCTCCTAATGAAAAACTGTTTTTT,CASSLSPNEKLFF
TRBJ1-2,TRBV29-1,.,.,TGCAGCGTTGAGGGGCAGAACTATGGCTACACCTTC,CSVEGQNYGYTF
TRBJ2-1,TRBV28,.,.,TGTGCCAGCAGTTTCAGGGTTTCCAATGAGCAGTTCTTC,CASSFRVSNEQFF
TRBJ1-6,TRBV18,.,once,TGTGCCAGCTCACCACGTGGGGCATCCTATAATTCACCCCTCCACTTT,CASSPRGASYNSPLHF
TRBJ1-5,TRBV19,.,.,TGTGCCAGTAAACCGCAAGATCCGGGGGTGAGCAATCAGCCCCAGCATTTT,CASKPQDPGVSNQPQHF
TRBJ1-1,TRBV19,TRBD1,.,TGTGCCAGTAGTATAATCGGACAGGGAGAAACTGAAGCTTTCTTT,CASSIIGQGETEAFF
TRBJ1-4,TRBV6-6,.,.,TGTGCCAGCAGTTTGACGGGTAATGAAAAACTGTTTTTT,CASSLTGNEKLFF
TRBJ2-3,TRBV2,TRBD1,.,TGTGCCAGGACAGGGGCCTCTTCAGATACGCAGTATTTT,CARTGASSDTQYF
TRBJ2-1,TRBV4-2,TRBD2,.,TGTGCCAGCAGCCAAGTAATCACGCGGGAGGCGCAGTACAATGAGCAGTTCTTC,CASSQVITREAQYNEQFF
TRBJ1-5,TRBV5-1,.,.,TGCGCCAGCAGCTTGAATCAGGATCAGCCCCAGCATTTT,CASSLNQDQPQHF